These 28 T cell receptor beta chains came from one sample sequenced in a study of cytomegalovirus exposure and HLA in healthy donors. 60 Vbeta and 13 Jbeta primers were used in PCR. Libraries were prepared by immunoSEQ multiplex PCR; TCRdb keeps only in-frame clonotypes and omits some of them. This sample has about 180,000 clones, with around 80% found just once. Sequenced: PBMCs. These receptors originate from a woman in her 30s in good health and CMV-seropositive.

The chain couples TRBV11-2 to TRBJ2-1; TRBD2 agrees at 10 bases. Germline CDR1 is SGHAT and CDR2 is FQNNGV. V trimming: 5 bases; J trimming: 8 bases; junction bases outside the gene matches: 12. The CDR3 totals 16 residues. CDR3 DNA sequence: TGTGCCAGCAGCCCCCGGGGAGGACTAGCGGTCGATGAGCAGTTCTTC. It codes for CASSPRGGLAVDEQFF.

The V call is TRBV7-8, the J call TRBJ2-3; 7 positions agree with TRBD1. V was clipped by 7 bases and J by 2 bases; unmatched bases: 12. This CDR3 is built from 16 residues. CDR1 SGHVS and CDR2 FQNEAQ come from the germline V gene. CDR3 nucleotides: TGTGCCAGCACCCGGACAGGTTCAGGGAACACAGATACGCAGTATTTT. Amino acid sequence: CASTRTGSGNTDTQYF. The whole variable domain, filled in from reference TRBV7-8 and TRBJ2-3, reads GAGVSQSPRYKVAKRGQDVALRCDPISGHVSLFWYQQALGQGPEFLTYFQNEAQLDKSGLPSDRFFAERPEGSVSTLKIQRTQQEDSAVYLCASTRTGSGNTDTQYFGPGTRLTVL.

The CDR3 is CASSPRGGRGDEQFF. The CDR3 DNA sequence: TGCGCCAGCAGCCCCCGGGGCGGGAGGGGCGATGAGCAGTTCTTC. V usage is TRBV5-1 and J usage is TRBJ2-1, with TRBD2 matching 9 bases. The germline V gene has CDR1 SGHRS and CDR2 YFSETQ. The V and J ends lost 4 bases and 8 bases, in that order; junction bases with no gene match: 10. There are 15 residues in the CDR3.

CDR3: CASSLIAGGLETQYF. The CDR3 DNA is TGTGCCAGCAGCCTAATAGCGGGAGGGCTGGAGACCCAGTACTTC. This chain connects TRBV7-3 to TRBJ2-5; 11 bases match TRBD2. This CDR3 has 15 residues. Losses at the gene ends were 5 bases for V and 5 bases for J; bases not matched to a gene: 7. CDR1 SGHTA and CDR2 FQGTGA come from the germline V gene.

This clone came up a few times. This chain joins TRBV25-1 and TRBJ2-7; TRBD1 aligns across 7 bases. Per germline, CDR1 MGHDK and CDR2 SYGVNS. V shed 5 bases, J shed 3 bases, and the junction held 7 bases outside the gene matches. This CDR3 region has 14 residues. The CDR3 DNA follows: TGTGCCAGCAGTTCATGGGACAGCCTCTACGAGCAGTACTTC. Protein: CASSSWDSLYEQYF.

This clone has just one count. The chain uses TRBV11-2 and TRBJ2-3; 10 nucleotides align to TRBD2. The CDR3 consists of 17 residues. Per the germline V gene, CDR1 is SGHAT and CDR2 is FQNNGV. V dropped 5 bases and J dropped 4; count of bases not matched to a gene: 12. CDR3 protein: CASSPLSGRKRADTQYF. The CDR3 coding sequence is TGTGCCAGCAGCCCACTTAGCGGGAGGAAACGCGCAGATACGCAGTATTTT. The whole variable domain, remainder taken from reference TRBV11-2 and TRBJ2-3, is EAGVAQSPRYKIIEKRQSVAFWCNPISGHATLYWYQQILGQGPKLLIQFQNNGVVDDSQLPKDRFSAERLKGVDSTLKIQPAKLEDSAVYLCASSPLSGRKRADTQYFGPGTRLTVL.

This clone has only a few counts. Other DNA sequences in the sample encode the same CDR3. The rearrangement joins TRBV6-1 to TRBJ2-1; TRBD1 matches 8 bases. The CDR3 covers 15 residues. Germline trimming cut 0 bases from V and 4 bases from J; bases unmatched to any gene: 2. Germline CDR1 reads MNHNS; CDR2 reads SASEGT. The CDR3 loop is CASSEAGTGYNEQFF. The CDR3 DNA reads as TGTGCCAGCAGTGAAGCAGGGACAGGATACAATGAGCAGTTCTTC.

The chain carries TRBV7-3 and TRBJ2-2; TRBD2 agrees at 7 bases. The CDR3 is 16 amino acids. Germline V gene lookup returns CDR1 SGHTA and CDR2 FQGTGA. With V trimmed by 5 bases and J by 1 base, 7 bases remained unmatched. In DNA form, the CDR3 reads TGTGCCAGCAGCCGATCTAGCGGAGGGAACACCGGGGAGCTGTTTTTT. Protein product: CASSRSSGGNTGELFF.

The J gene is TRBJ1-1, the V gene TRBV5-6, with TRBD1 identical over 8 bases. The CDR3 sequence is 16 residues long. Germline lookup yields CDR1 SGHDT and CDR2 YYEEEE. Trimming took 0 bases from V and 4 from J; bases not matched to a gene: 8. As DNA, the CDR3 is TGTGCCAGCAGCTTGGGTCAGGGGGCGCTGGGCACTGAAGCTTTCTTT. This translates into CASSLGQGALGTEAFF.

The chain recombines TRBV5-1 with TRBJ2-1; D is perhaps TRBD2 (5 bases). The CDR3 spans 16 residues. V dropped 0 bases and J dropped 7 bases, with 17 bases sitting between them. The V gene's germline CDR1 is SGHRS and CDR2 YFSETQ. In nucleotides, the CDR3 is TGCGCCAGCAGCTTGGCTGGCGTGGACTTCCCGAATGAGCAGTTCTTC. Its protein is CASSLAGVDFPNEQFF.

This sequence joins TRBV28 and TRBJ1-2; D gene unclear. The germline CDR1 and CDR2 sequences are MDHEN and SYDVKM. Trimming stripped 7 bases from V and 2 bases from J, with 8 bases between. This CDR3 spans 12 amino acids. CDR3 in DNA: TGTGCCAGCACCAGGTCGAACTATGGCTACACCTTC. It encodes CASTRSNYGYTF.

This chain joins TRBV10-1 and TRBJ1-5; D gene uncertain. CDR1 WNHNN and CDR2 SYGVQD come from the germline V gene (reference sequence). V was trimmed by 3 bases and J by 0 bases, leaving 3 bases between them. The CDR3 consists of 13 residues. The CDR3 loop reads CASSDHSNQPQHF. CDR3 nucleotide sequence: TGCGCCAGCAGTGATCATAGCAATCAGCCCCAGCATTTT.

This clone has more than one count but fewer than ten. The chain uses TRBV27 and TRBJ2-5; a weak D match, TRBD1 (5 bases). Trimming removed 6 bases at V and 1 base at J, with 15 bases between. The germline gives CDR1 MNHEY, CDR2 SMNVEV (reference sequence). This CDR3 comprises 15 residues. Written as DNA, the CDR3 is TGTGCCAGCAGCATGTCGGACAACACCCAAGAGACCCAGTACTTC. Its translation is CASSMSDNTQETQYF.

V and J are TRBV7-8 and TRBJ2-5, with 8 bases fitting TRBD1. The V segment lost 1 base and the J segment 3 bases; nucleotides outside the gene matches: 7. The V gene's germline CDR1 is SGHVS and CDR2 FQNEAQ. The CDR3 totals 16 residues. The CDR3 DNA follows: TGTGCCAGCAGCTTAGGGGGCAGGGGGCAGAAAGAGACCCAGTACTTC. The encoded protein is CASSLGGRGQKETQYF. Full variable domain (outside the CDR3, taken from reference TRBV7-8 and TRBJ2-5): GAGVSQSPRYKVAKRGQDVALRCDPISGHVSLFWYQQALGQGPEFLTYFQNEAQLDKSGLPSDRFFAERPEGSVSTLKIQRTQQEDSAVYLCASSLGGRGQKETQYFGPGTRLLVL.

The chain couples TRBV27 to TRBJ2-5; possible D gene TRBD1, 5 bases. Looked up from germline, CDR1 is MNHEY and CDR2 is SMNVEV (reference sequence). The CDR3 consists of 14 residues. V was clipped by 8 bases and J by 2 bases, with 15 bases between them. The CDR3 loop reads CASGHLGQQETQYF. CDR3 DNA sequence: TGTGCCAGCGGACACCTAGGGCAGCAAGAGACCCAGTACTTC.

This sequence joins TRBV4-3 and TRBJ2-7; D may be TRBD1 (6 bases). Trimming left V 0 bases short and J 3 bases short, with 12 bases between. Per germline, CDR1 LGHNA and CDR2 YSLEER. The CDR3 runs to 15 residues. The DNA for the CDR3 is TGCGCCAGCAGCCAAGAGCGAGGGACACACTACGAGCAGTACTTC. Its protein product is CASSQERGTHYEQYF.

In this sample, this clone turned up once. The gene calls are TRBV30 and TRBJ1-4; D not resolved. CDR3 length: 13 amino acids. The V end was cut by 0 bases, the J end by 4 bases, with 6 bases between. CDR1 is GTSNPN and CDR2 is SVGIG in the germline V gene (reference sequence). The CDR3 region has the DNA TGTGCCTGGAGTGTACATGATAATGAAAAACTGTTTTTT. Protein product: CAWSVHDNEKLFF.

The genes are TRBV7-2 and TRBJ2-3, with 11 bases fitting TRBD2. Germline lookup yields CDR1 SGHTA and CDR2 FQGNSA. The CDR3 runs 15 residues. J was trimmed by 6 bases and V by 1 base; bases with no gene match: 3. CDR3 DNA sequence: TGTGCCAGCAGCTTAGGGGCTAGCGGGAGGGATACGCAGTATTTT. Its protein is CASSLGASGRDTQYF.

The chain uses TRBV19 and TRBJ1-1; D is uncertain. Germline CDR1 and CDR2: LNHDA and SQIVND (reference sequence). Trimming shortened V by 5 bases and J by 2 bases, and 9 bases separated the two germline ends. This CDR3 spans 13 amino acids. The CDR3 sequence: CASSPRGNTEAFF. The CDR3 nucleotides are TGTGCCAGTAGTCCCCGGGGTAACACTGAAGCTTTCTTT.

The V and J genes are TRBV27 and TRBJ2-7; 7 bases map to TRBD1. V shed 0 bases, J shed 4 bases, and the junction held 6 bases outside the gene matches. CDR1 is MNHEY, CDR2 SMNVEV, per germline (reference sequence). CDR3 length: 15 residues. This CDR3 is CASSLSRGGGYEQYF. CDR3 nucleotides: TGTGCCAGCAGTTTATCGAGAGGGGGCGGTTACGAGCAGTACTTC.

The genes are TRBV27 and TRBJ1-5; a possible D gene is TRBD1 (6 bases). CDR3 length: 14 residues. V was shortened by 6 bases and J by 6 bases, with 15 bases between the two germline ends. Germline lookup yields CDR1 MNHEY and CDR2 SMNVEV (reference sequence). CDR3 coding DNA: TGTGCCAGCAGCCTACTCCAGGGGACTCAGCCCCAGCATTTT. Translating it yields CASSLLQGTQPQHF.

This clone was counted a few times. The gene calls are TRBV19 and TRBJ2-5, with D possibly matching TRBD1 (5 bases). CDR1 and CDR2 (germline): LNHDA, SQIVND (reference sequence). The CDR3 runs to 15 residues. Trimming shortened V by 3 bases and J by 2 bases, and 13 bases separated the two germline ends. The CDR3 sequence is CASSMITGHQETQYF. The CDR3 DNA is TGTGCCAGTAGTATGATTACAGGTCATCAAGAGACCCAGTACTTC.

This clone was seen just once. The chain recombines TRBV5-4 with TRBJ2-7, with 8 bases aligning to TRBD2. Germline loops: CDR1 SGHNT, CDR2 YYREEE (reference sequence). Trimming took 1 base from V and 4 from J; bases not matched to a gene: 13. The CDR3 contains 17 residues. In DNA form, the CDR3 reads TGTGCCAGCAGCTTGTGGCCGAGTCAGCGGGAGAGGTACGAGCAGTACTTC. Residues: CASSLWPSQRERYEQYF.

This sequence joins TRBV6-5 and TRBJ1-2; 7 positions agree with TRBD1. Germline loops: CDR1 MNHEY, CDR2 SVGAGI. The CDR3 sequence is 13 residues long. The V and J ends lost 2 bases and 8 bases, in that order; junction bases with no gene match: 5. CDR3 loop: CASSYGGQQGYTF. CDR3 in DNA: TGTGCCAGCAGTTACGGGGGACAGCAGGGCTACACCTTC.

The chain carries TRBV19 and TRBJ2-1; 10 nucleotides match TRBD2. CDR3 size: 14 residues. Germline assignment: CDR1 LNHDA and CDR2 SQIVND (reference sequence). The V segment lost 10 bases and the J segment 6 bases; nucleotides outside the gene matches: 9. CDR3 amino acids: CATSVASGSNEQFF. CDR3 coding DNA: TGTGCCACCTCGGTGGCTAGCGGGAGCAATGAGCAGTTCTTC.

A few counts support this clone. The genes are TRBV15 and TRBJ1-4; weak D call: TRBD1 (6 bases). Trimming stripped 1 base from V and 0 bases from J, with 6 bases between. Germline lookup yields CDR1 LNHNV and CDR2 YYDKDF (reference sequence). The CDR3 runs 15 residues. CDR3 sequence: CATSRGQATNEKLFF. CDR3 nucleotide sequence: TGTGCCACCAGCAGAGGACAGGCAACTAATGAAAAACTGTTTTTT.

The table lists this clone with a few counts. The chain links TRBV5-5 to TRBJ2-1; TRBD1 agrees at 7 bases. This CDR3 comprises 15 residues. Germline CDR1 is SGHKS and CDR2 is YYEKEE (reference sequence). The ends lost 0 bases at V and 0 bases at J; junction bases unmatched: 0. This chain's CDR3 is CASSLEGASYNEQFF. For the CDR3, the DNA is TGTGCCAGCAGCTTGGAGGGGGCCTCCTACAATGAGCAGTTCTTC.

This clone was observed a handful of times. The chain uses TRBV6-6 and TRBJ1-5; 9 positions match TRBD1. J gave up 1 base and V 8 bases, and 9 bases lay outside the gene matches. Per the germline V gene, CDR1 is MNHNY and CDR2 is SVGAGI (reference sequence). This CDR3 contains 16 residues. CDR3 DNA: TGTGCCAGCCGTCCCGGGACAGGGAACAGCAATCAGCCCCAGCATTTT. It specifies CASRPGTGNSNQPQHF.